This T cell receptor beta chain was captured by sequencing in a study of blood T cell repertoires in COVID-19. This clone was picked up one time. Using immunoSEQ multiplex PCR, the repertoire was profiled, and TCRdb retains in-frame clones only, with some absent. Among approximately 170,000 clones, roughly nine tenths were seen once, and the ten largest hold 10% to 11%. Germline CDR1 and CDR2: LGHDT and YNNKEL (reference sequence). Trimming removed 4 bases from V and 3 bases from J, with 10 bases in between. There are 13 residues in the CDR3. The V gene is TRBV3-1 (or the pseudogene TRBV3-2), the J gene TRBJ2-7; possible D gene TRBD2, 6 bases. The specimen sequenced was peripheral blood. This receptor was taken from a woman aged 60 to 75 with COVID-19, enrolled during active disease. The CDR3 is CASSRVGGYEQYF. The CDR3 DNA reads TGTGCCAGCAGCCGTGTGGGGGGCTACGAGCAGTACTTC.